This entry describes one T cell receptor beta chain. Antigen unknown. Trimming shortened V by 8 bases and J by 4 bases, and 9 bases separated the two germline ends. Per germline, CDR1 MDHEN and CDR2 SYDVKM. The CDR3 spans 12 residues. Some clones are missing from TCRdb's copy, which holds only in-frame ones; the method was immunoSEQ multiplex PCR. The sample carries roughly 140,000 clones, roughly 88% recorded once. This sample is part of a study of T cell responses to AZD1222 COVID-19 vaccine. General study results and limits: Samples come after the peak T cell response, not at day 14. Possibly, clonal diversity was underestimated; donors were largely white British and included more females.

This clonotype was obtained from an adult in good health. Material: peripheral blood, obtained on day 0 of AZD1222 vaccination. The genes are TRBV28 and TRBJ2-1; D uncertain. The CDR3 bases are TGTGCCAGCCATTCGGATTACAATGAGCAGTTCTTC. It yields the protein CASHSDYNEQFF.